This T cell receptor beta chain was recorded in a study of PD-1 blockade in classical Hodgkin lymphoma. Findings and caveats of the study: Complete responders entered with baseline diversity on par with newly diagnosed patients, the results showed. As was reported, newly diagnosed patients showed lower baseline TCR diversity than healthy donors did.

CDR3 length: 14 amino acids. Germline lookup yields CDR1 LNHDA and CDR2 SQIVND (reference sequence). Between the trimmed V and J ends, which lost 9 bases and 0 bases, there was a span of 12 bases. As concerns this clone: Its target is unknown.

The protocol was immunoSEQ multiplex PCR, while the TCRdb copy is restricted to in-frame clones and leaves out a portion. The data show tens of thousands of clones, roughly 76% seen once. There was relapse after autologous stem cell transplantation in every patient, and there was variation in brentuximab vedotin exposure. Classifying best responses yielded complete response, partial response or progressive disease. The sequence came from a human donor with classical Hodgkin lymphoma. This specimen was peripheral blood mononuclear cells (PBMCs), taken before the second cycle of nivolumab. This chain joins TRBV19 and TRBJ1-3, with D uncertain. CDR3 in DNA: TGTGCCAGCCGAGCGAAGCTCTCTGGAAACACCATATATTTT. Its protein product is CASRAKLSGNTIYF.